This entry lists 14 T cell receptor beta chains sequenced from one sample in a study of blood T cell repertoires in COVID-19. Libraries were prepared by immunoSEQ multiplex PCR; TCRdb keeps only in-frame clonotypes and omits some of them. Of 270,000 or so clones listed, roughly 90% are singletons. The source material was peripheral blood. The receptors here all came from a woman aged 55-69 years with COVID-19, enrolled during active disease.

This rearrangement joins TRBV7-3 to TRBJ2-3, with TRBD2 identical over 8 bases. Germline CDR1 reads SGHTA; CDR2 reads FQGTGA. The CDR3 runs 14 residues. Unmatched junction bases numbered 7, after V lost 5 bases and J lost 6 bases. CDR3 sequence: CASSPGGAYDTQYF. The CDR3 bases are TGTGCCAGCAGCCCCGGGGGGGCCTACGATACGCAGTATTTT.

CDR3 sequence reads: CASSHTLAGSGDTQYF. The CDR3 region has the DNA TGCGCCAGCAGCCACACACTAGCGGGGTCCGGGGATACGCAGTATTTT. The chain is built from TRBV4-3 and TRBJ2-3; 10 positions match TRBD2. With 3 bases clipped from V and 6 bases from J, the junction kept 9 bases outside the gene matches. Germline V gene data show CDR1 as LGHNA and CDR2 as YSLEER. CDR3 length equals 16 residues.

V usage is TRBV4-2 and J usage is TRBJ1-4, with 7 positions matching TRBD1. This CDR3 has 16 amino acids. The V gene end was trimmed by 4 bases and the J gene end by 2 bases; junction bases not matched to a gene: 7. CDR1 and CDR2 (germline): LGHNA, YNFKEQ. The CDR3 loop reads CASSLIGGGTNEKLFF. The CDR3 bases are TGTGCCAGCAGCCTTATAGGAGGGGGCACTAATGAAAAACTGTTTTTT.

For the CDR3, the DNA is TGCAGCAGACGGGAGAACAATGAGCAGTTCTTC. Its translation: CSRRENNEQFF. The chain is built from TRBV20-1 and TRBJ2-1; D possibly corresponds to TRBD2 (6 bases). CDR3 size: 11 residues. The V gene's germline CDR1 is DFQATT and CDR2 SNEGSKA (reference sequence).

A note on this clone: A read error may account for a junction end that differs from germline. The J gene is TRBJ2-3, the V gene TRBV7-7, with D hard to call. Germline CDR1 is SSHAT and CDR2 is FNYEAQ (reference sequence). CDR3 length: 13 amino acids. The CDR3 nucleotides read TGTGCTAGCAGCTTTGCTATGACAGATACGCAGTATTTT. Its protein is CASSFAMTDTQYF. The complete variable domain, with remaining parts taken from reference TRBV7-7 and TRBJ2-3, reads GAGVSQSPRYKVTKRGQDVTLRCDPISSHATLYWYQQALGQGPEFLTYFNYEAQPDKSGLPSDRFSAERPEGSISTLTIQRTEQRDSAMYRCASSFAMTDTQYFGPGTRLTVL.

The CDR3 reads CASTSAGGTEAFF. CDR3 nucleotides: TGTGCCAGTACCTCCGCAGGGGGCACTGAAGCTTTCTTT. The rearrangement joins TRBV19 to TRBJ1-1; 7 bases align to TRBD1. The J segment lost 4 bases and the V segment lost 7 bases, leaving 6 bases of the junction unmatched. CDR3 length equals 13 residues. Germline lookup yields CDR1 LNHDA and CDR2 SQIVND (reference sequence).

This clone was recorded only once. The rearrangement joins TRBV27 to TRBJ1-5; weak D call: TRBD1 (5 bases). CDR3 length: 14 amino acids. Per germline, CDR1 MNHEY and CDR2 SMNVEV (reference sequence). The ends were cut back, 5 bases at V and 7 bases at J, with 15 bases in the middle. This CDR3 reads CASSLGGGEQPQHF. Here the CDR3 DNA reads TGTGCCAGCAGTCTCGGGGGTGGGGAACAGCCCCAGCATTTT.

The chain uses TRBV2 and TRBJ2-7; the D gene is possibly TRBD1 (6 bases). The germline V gene has CDR1 SNHLY and CDR2 FYNNEI. Trimming shortened V by 6 bases and J by 2 bases, and 14 bases separated the two germline ends. The CDR3 contains 14 residues. The CDR3 sequence is CASSLQGSPYEQYF. Written as DNA, the CDR3 is TGTGCCAGCAGCTTACAGGGTTCTCCCTACGAGCAGTACTTC. Supplemented by reference TRBV2 and TRBJ2-7, the full variable domain reads EPEVTQTPSHQVTQMGQEVILRCVPISNHLYFYWYRQILGQKVEFLVSFYNNEISEKSEIFDDQFSVERPDGSNFTLKIRSTKLEDSAMYFCASSLQGSPYEQYFGPGTRLTVT.

This rearrangement joins TRBV5-5 to TRBJ1-5; D is unresolved. The germline CDR1 and CDR2 sequences are SGHKS and YYEKEE (reference sequence). The V and J ends lost 0 bases and 6 bases respectively, with 10 bases between them. The CDR3 length is 14 residues. CDR3 in amino acids: CASSLEAGSQPQHF. DNA for the CDR3: TGTGCCAGCAGCTTGGAAGCCGGGTCTCAGCCCCAGCATTTT.

The chain recombines TRBV21-1 with TRBJ1-5; the table names TRBD1, a call not compared with the DNA. TRBV21-1 is a listed pseudogene. The CDR3 has 15 amino acids. This CDR3 reads CASNRTDQVLQPQHF. DNA of the CDR3: TGTGCCAGCAACCGGACAGATCAGGTCTTGCAGCCCCAGCATTTT.

The chain is built from TRBV11-1 and TRBJ1-1; 9 bases fit TRBD1. V dropped 5 bases and J dropped 5; count of bases not matched to a gene: 3. CDR3 length: 13 residues. The germline V gene has CDR1 SGHAT and CDR2 FQDESV (reference sequence). CDR3 region: CASSTGGRTEAFF. CDR3 bases: TGTGCCAGCAGCACAGGGGGCCGGACTGAAGCTTTCTTT.

The rearrangement links TRBV27 to TRBJ1-1; possibly TRBD1 for D (6 bases). The germline CDR1 and CDR2 sequences are MNHEY and SMNVEV (reference sequence). This CDR3 has 15 amino acids. Trimming removed 4 bases from V and 2 bases from J, with 14 bases in between. CDR3 coding DNA: TGTGCCAGCAGTTCCCCGGGCAGGGGTAACACTGAAGCTTTCTTT. Translated: CASSSPGRGNTEAFF.

V is TRBV6-2 or TRBV6-3 and J is TRBJ2-7; 7 nucleotides match TRBD2. The CDR3 has 13 residues. Germline assignment: CDR1 MNHEY and CDR2 SVGEGT. Unmatched junction bases numbered 4, after V lost 2 bases and J lost 6 bases. CDR3 nucleotides: TGTGCCAGCAGTTACCTTCTAGCGGCCGAGCAGTACTTC. It encodes CASSYLLAAEQYF.

V and J are TRBV6-2 or TRBV6-3 and TRBJ1-2; 8 bases match TRBD1. This CDR3 contains 14 residues. The germline CDR1 and CDR2 sequences are MNHEY and SVGEGT. V shed 4 bases, J shed 8 bases, and the junction held 9 bases outside the gene matches. The CDR3 sequence: CASSFRTGPPGYTF. In DNA, the CDR3 is TGTGCCAGCAGTTTCAGGACAGGGCCTCCGGGCTACACCTTC.